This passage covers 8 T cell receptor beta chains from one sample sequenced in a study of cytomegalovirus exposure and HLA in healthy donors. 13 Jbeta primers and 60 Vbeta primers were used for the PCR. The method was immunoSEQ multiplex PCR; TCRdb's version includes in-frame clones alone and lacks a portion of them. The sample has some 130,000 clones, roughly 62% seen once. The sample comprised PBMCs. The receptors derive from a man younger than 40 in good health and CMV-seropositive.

The CDR3 reads CASGLETGTNEKLFF. CDR3 coding DNA: TGTGCTAGTGGTTTGGAGACAGGGACTAATGAAAAACTGTTTTTT. This chain connects TRBV12-5 to TRBJ1-4; 7 bases are a match to TRBD1. The germline CDR1 and CDR2 sequences are LGHNT and FRNRAP. V was clipped by 1 base and J by 2 bases; unmatched bases: 1. The CDR3 extends over 15 amino acids.

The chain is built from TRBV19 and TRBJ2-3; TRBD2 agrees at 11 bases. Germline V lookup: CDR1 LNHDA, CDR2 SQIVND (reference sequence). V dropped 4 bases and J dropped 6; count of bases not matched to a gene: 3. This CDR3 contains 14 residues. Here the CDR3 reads CASSRLAGTDTQYF. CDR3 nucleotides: TGTGCCAGTAGTAGACTAGCGGGAACGGATACGCAGTATTTT.

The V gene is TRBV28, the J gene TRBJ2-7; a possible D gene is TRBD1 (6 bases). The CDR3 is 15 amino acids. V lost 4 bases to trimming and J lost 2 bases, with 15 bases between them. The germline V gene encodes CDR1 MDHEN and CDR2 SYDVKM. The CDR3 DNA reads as TGTGCCAGCAGTTCCCCCGGACAGCTTACCTACGAGCAGTACTTC. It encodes CASSSPGQLTYEQYF. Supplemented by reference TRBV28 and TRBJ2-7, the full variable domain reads DVKVTQSSRYLVKRTGEKVFLECVQDMDHENMFWYRQDPGLGLRLIYFSYDVKMKEKGDIPEGYSVSREKKERFSLILESASTNQTSMYLCASSSPGQLTYEQYFGPGTRLTVT.

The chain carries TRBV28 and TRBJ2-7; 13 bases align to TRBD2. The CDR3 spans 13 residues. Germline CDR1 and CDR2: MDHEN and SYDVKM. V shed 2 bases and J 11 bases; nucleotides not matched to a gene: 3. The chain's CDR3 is CASSLGTSGKEYF. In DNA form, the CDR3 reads TGTGCCAGCAGTTTAGGGACTAGCGGGAAAGAGTACTTC.

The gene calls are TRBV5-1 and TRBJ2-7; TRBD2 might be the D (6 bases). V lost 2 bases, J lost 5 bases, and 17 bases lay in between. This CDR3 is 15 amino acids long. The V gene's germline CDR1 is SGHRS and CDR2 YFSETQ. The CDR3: CASSFTWDLSNEQYF. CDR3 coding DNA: TGCGCCAGCAGCTTTACGTGGGACTTATCGAACGAGCAGTACTTC.

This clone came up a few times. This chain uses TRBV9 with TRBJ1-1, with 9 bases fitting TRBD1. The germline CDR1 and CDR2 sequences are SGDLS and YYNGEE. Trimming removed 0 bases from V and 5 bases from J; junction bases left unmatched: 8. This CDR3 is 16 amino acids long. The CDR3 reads CASSVAPHRGRTEAFF. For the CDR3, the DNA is TGTGCCAGCAGCGTAGCCCCCCACAGGGGGCGGACTGAAGCTTTCTTT.

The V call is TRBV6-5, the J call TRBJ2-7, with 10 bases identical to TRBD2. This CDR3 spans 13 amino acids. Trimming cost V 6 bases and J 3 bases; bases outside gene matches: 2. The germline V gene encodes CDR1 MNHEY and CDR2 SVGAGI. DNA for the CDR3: TGTGCCAGCAGACCTAGCGGGAGCTACGAGCAGTACTTC. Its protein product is CASRPSGSYEQYF.

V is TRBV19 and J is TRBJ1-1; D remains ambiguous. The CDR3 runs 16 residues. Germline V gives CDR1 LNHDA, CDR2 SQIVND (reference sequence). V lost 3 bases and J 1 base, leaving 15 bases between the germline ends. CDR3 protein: CASSMQASGSNTEAFF. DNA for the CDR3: TGTGCCAGTAGTATGCAGGCCTCGGGATCGAACACTGAAGCTTTCTTT.